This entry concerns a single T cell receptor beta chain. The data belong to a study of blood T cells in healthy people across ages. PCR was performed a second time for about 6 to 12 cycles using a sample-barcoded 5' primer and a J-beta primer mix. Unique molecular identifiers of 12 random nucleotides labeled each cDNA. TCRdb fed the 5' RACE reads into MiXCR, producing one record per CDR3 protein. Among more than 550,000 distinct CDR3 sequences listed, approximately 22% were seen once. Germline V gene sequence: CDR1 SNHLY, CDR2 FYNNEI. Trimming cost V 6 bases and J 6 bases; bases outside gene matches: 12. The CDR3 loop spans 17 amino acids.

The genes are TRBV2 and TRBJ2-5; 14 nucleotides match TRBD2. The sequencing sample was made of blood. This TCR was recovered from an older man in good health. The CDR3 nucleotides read TGTGCCAGCAGGGACGGACTAGCGGGAGGTAGTTCCAAGACCCAGTACTTC. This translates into CASRDGLAGGSSKTQYF.